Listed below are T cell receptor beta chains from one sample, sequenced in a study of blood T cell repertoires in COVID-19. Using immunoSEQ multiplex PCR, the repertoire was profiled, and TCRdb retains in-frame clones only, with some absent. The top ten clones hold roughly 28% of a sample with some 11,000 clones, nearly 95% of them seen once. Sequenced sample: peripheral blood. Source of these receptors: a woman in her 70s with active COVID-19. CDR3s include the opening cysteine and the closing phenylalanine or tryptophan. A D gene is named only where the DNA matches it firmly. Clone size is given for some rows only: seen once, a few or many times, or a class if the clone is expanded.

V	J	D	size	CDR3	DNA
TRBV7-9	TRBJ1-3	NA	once	CASSFTVSSGNTIYF	TGTGCCAGCAGCTTCACGGTGAGCTCTGGAAACACCATATATTTT
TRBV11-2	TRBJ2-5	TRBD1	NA	CASSLTRTGQETQYF	TGTGCCAGCAGCTTAACCCGGACAGGCCAAGAGACCCAGTACTTC
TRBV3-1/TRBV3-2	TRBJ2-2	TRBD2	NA	CASSAPGLAGTGELFF	TGTGCCAGCAGCGCGCCGGGACTAGCGGGTACCGGGGAGCTGTTTTTT
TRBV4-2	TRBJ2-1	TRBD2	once	CASSPERERRNEQFF	TGTGCCAGCAGCCCCGAGCGGGAGAGGAGGAATGAGCAGTTCTTC
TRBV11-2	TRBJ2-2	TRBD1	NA	CASTPGGSNTGELFF	TGTGCCAGCACCCCAGGGGGATCGAACACCGGGGAGCTGTTTTTT
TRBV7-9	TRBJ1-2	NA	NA	CASSPEQGGGYTF	TGTGCCAGCAGCCCCGAGCAGGGCGGTGGCTACACCTTC
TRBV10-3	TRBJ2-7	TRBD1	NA	CAISAGTGISYEQYF	TGTGCCATCAGTGCAGGGACAGGGATTTCCTACGAGCAGTACTTC
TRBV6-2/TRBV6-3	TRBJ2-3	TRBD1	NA	CASSYPGTGDTDTQYF	TGTGCCAGCAGTTACCCCGGGACAGGGGACACAGATACGCAGTATTTT
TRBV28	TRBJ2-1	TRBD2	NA	CASSLGTSGTNEQFF	TGTGCCAGCAGTTTAGGGACTAGCGGAACAAATGAGCAGTTCTTC
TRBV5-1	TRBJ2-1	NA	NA	CASSLLWEKSNEQFF	TGCGCCAGCAGCTTGTTGTGGGAGAAGTCCAATGAGCAGTTCTTC
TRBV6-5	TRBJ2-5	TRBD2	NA	CASSSGLAGGRETQYF	TGTGCCAGCAGTTCGGGACTAGCGGGAGGGAGGGAGACCCAGTACTTC
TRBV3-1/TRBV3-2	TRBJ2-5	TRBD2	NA	CASSQALVSSGRKETQYF	TGTGCCAGCAGCCAAGCGTTAGTTAGTAGCGGGAGAAAAGAGACCCAGTACTTC
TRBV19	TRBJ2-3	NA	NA	CASTTGGDTQYF	TGTGCCAGTACCACCGGGGGAGATACGCAGTATTTT
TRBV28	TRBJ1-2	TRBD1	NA	CASSSPGQVRYGYTF	TGTGCCAGCAGTTCCCCGGGACAGGTTAGGTATGGCTACACCTTC
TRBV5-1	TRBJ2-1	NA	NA	CASSLQSGVNEQFF	TGCGCCAGCAGCTTGCAATCGGGTGTTAATGAGCAGTTCTTC
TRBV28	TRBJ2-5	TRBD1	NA	CASSSTGGTQYF	TGTGCCAGCAGTTCGACAGGGGGGACCCAGTACTTC
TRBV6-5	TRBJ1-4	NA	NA	CASSLLRGGEKLFF	TGTGCCAGCAGCCTACTCCGGGGGGGTGAAAAACTGTTTTTT
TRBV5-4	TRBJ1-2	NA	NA	CASSLEGVLYGYTF	TGTGCCAGCAGCTTGGAGGGGGTTTTATATGGCTACACCTTC
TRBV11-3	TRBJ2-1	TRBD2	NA	CASSLEFLGAGGPYEQFF	TGTGCCAGCAGCTTAGAGTTTTTAGGAGCGGGAGGGCCGTATGAGCAGTTCTTC
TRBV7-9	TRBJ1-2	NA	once	CASSLGQNYGYTF	TGTGCCAGCAGCTTAGGGCAGAACTATGGCTACACCTTC
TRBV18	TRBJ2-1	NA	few	CASSPLPPGSNYNEQFF	TGTGCCAGCTCACCCCTCCCTCCGGGATCTAATTACAATGAGCAGTTCTTC
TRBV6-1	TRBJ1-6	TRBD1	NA	CASSAPDRSSYNSPLHF	TGTGCCAGCAGTGCTCCGGACAGGAGCTCCTATAATTCACCCCTCCACTTT
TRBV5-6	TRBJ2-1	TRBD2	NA	CASSSSGRANEQFF	TGTGCCAGCAGTTCAAGCGGGAGGGCTAATGAGCAGTTCTTC
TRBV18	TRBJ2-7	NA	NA	CASTYVESSYEQYF	TGTGCCAGCACCTATGTGGAGAGCTCCTACGAGCAGTACTTC
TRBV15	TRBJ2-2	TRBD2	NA	CATSGGPGLAVNTGELFF	TGTGCCACCAGCGGCGGACCGGGACTAGCGGTGAACACCGGGGAGCTGTTTTTT
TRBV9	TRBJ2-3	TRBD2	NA	CASSPLPRGGGLAGGPDTQYF	TGTGCCAGCAGCCCTCTCCCCCGGGGGGGAGGACTAGCGGGAGGGCCAGATACGCAGTATTTT
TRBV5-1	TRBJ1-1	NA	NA	CASSIPTGNTEAFF	TGCGCCAGCAGCATACCGACAGGGAACACTGAAGCTTTCTTT
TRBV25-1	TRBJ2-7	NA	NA	CASSESNEQYF	TGTGCCAGCAGTGAAAGCAACGAGCAGTACTTC
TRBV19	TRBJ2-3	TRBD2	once	CASSIGGSGTSTDTQYF	TGTGCCAGTAGTATAGGGGGTAGCGGGACTAGCACAGATACGCAGTATTTT
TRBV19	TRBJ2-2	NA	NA	CASSIPVQNTGELFF	TGTGCCAGTAGTATCCCGGTCCAGAACACCGGGGAGCTGTTTTTT
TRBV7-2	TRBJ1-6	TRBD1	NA	CASSSSGTVALPLHF	TGTGCCAGCAGCTCTTCCGGGACAGTGGCCCTTCCCCTCCACTTT
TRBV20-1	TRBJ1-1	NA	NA	CSASGGLGNTEAFF	TGCAGTGCTAGTGGAGGGCTTGGGAACACTGAAGCTTTCTTT
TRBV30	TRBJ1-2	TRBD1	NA	CAWSSGTVQFLNYGYTF	TGTGCCTGGAGCTCCGGGACAGTCCAGTTCCTTAACTATGGCTACACCTTC
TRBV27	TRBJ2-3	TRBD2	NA	CASSLFAGGTDTQYF	TGTGCCAGCAGTTTATTTGCGGGGGGAACAGATACGCAGTATTTT
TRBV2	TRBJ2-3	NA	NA	CASVLQGKSDTQYF	TGTGCCAGCGTTCTCCAGGGGAAGTCAGATACGCAGTATTTT